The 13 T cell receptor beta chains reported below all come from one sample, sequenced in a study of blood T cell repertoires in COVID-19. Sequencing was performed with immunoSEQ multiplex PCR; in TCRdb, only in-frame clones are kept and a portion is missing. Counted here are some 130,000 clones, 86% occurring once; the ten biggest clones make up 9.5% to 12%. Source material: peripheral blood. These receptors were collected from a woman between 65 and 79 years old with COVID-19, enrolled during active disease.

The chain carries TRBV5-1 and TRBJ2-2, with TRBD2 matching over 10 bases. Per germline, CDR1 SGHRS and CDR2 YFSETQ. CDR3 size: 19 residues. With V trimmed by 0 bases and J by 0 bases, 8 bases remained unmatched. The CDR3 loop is CASSLGLAGVDANTGELFF. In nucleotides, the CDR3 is TGCGCCAGCAGCTTGGGTCTAGCGGGGGTCGACGCGAACACCGGGGAGCTGTTTTTT.

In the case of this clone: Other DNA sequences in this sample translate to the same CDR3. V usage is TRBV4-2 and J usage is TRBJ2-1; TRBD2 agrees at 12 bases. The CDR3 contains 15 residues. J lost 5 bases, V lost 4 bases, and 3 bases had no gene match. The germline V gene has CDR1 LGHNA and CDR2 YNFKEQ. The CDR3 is CASSPTSGGNNEQFF. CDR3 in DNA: TGTGCCAGCAGCCCTACTAGCGGGGGGAACAATGAGCAGTTCTTC.

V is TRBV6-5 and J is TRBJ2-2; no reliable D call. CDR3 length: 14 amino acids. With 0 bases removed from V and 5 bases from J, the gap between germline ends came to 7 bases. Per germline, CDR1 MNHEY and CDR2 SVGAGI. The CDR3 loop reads CASSYSRETGELFF. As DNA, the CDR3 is TGTGCCAGCAGTTACTCACGAGAGACCGGGGAGCTGTTTTTT.

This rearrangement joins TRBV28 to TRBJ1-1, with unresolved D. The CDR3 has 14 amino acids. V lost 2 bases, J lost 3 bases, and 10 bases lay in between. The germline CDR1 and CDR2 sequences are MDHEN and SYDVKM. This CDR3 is CASSLRRRDTEAFF. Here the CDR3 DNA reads TGTGCCAGCAGTTTAAGACGACGGGACACTGAAGCTTTCTTT.

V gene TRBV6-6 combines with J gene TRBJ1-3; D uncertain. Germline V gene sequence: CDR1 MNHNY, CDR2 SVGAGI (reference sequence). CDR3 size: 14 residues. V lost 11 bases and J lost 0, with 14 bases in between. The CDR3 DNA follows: TGTGCCGGAAAAGGCGGTCCCTCTGGAAACACCATATATTTT. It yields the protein CAGKGGPSGNTIYF.

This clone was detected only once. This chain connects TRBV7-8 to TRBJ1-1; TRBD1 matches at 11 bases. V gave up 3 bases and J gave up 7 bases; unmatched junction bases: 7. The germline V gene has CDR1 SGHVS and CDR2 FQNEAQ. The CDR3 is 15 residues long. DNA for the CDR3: TGTGCCAGCAGCTTTGCAGGGACAGGGGGAAATGAAGCTTTCTTT. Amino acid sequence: CASSFAGTGGNEAFF.

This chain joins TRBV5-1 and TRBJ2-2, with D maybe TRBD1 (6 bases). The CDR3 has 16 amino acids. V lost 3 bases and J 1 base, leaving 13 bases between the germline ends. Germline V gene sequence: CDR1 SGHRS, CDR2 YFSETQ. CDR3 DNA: TGCGCCAGCAGCTCCTTGACAGGAGAGAACACCGGGGAGCTGTTTTTT. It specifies CASSSLTGENTGELFF.

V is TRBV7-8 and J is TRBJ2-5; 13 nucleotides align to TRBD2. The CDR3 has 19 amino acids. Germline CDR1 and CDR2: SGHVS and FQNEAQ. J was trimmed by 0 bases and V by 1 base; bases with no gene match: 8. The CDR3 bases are TGTGCCAGCAGCTTAGTATTACTAGCGGGGGGGCAGAACCAAGAGACCCAGTACTTC. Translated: CASSLVLLAGGQNQETQYF.

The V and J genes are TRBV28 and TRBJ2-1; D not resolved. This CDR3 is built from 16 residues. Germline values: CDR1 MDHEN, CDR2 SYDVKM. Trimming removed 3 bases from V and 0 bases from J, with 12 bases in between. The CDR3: CASSLAPSISYNEQFF. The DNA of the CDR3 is TGTGCCAGCAGTTTGGCCCCGTCGATCTCCTACAATGAGCAGTTCTTC.

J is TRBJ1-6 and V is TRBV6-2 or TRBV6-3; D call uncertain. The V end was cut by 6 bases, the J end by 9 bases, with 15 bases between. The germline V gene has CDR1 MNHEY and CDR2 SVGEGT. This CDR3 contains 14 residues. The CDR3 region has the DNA TGTGCCAGCAGCCAAGGACTAACGCCTTCACCCCTCCACTTT. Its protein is CASSQGLTPSPLHF.

CDR3 protein: CASQGQTHQPQHF. Here the CDR3 DNA reads TGTGCCAGCCAGGGGCAAACTCATCAGCCCCAGCATTTT. The rearrangement uses TRBV12-3 or TRBV12-4 and TRBJ1-5; a weak D match, TRBD1 (6 bases). Trimming pared 8 bases from V and 5 bases from J, leaving 13 bases between. The CDR3 consists of 13 residues.

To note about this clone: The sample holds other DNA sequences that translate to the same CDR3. This CDR3 reads CASSLRQENTEAFF. In DNA form, the CDR3 reads TGCGCCAGCAGCTTACGACAGGAGAACACTGAAGCTTTCTTT. This rearrangement joins TRBV5-1 to TRBJ1-1; D possibly corresponds to TRBD1 (6 bases). V lost 2 bases, J lost 1 base, and 9 bases lay in between. CDR3 length equals 14 residues. The germline gives CDR1 SGHRS, CDR2 YFSETQ.

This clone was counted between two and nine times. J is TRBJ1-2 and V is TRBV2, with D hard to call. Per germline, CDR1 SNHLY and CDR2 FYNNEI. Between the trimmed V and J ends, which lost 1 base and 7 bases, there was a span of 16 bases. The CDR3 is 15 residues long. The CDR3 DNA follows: TGTGCCAGCAGTGAAGTATGGCAAGTCGGCGGTGGCTACACCTTC. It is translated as CASSEVWQVGGGYTF.